A selection of T cell receptor beta chains follows, all from one sample in a study of cytomegalovirus exposure and HLA in healthy donors. Libraries were prepared by immunoSEQ multiplex PCR; TCRdb keeps only in-frame clonotypes and omits some of them. The sample shows under 30,000 clones, approximately 75% of them seen only once. What was sequenced was PBMCs. Receptors were obtained from a male donor in good health and CMV-seronegative. Each CDR3 is given with its conserved first and last residue. Fields, in order: J gene, clone size, V gene, D gene, CDR3 protein, CDR3 DNA. A D gene is named only where the DNA matches it firmly. Only part of the rows carry a size: once, few, many, or a class if the clone is expanded.

>TRBJ2-2|few|TRBV15|.
CATSRDREAGDTGELFF
TGTGCCACCAGCAGAGATCGGGAAGCAGGAGACACCGGGGAGCTGTTTTTT
>TRBJ2-7|.|TRBV5-1|.
CASSLTGLSYEQYF
TGCGCCAGCAGCCTCACAGGGTTATCGTACGAGCAGTACTTC
>TRBJ2-1|once|TRBV7-6|TRBD2
CASSLREGGRASKTNNEQFF
TGTGCCAGCAGCTTACGAGAGGGCGGGAGGGCCTCAAAAACAAACAATGAGCAGTTCTTC
>TRBJ1-1|few|TRBV4-2|.
CASSQGFEGGNTEAFF
TGTGCCAGCAGCCAAGGTTTTGAGGGTGGGAACACTGAAGCTTTCTTT
>TRBJ2-5|.|TRBV19|.
CASSITVTGETQYF
TGTGCCAGTAGTATCACGGTTACCGGGGAGACCCAGTACTTC
>TRBJ2-7|.|TRBV2|.
CASRPVAMGLQYF
TGTGCCAGCAGGCCGGTAGCGATGGGACTTCAGTACTTC
>TRBJ2-1|.|TRBV27|.
CASSRQDPSYNEQFF
TGTGCCAGCAGCCGACAGGACCCCTCCTACAATGAGCAGTTCTTC
>TRBJ2-1|.|TRBV30|TRBD2
CAWRRLAGGGHNEQFF
TGTGCCTGGAGGAGACTAGCGGGAGGGGGCCACAATGAGCAGTTCTTC
>TRBJ2-3|.|TRBV6-5|.
CASSFLASDTQYF
TGTGCCAGCAGTTTCCTAGCATCAGATACGCAGTATTTT
>TRBJ2-3|once|TRBV5-5|.
CASSLVTGITDTQYF
TGTGCCAGCAGCTTGGTAACAGGGATCACAGATACGCAGTATTTT
>TRBJ2-7|.|TRBV4-1|.
CASSQDPQGGNEQYF
TGCGCCAGCAGCCAAGATCCACAGGGCGGCAACGAGCAGTACTTC
>TRBJ2-3|.|TRBV4-3|.
CASSQERGGGADTQYF
TGCGCCAGCAGCCAAGAGAGAGGGGGCGGGGCAGATACGCAGTATTTT
>TRBJ1-3|.|TRBV7-9|TRBD1
CSSSLALQGTYGNTIYF
TGTTCCAGCAGCTTAGCTCTACAGGGGACGTATGGAAACACCATATATTTT
>TRBJ1-6|few|TRBV28|.
CASSLTQGSYNSPLHF
TGTGCCAGCAGTCTCACCCAGGGCTCCTATAATTCACCCCTCCACTTT
>TRBJ1-1|.|TRBV5-6|TRBD1
CASSRGLKAEAFF
TGTGCCAGCAGCAGGGGGCTAAAGGCTGAAGCTTTCTTT
>TRBJ1-2|few|TRBV6-5|TRBD1
CASSYSYIGGGYGYTF
TGTGCCAGCAGTTACTCGTATATAGGGGGCGGTTATGGCTACACCTTC
>TRBJ1-1|few|TRBV28|.
CASSTTNLRQNTEAFF
TGTGCCAGCAGTACAACGAATCTGCGACAGAACACTGAAGCTTTCTTT
>TRBJ1-1|few|TRBV27|.
CASTRVATLNTEAFF
TGTGCCAGCACCCGGGTCGCAACCTTGAACACTGAAGCTTTCTTT
>TRBJ1-1|.|TRBV10-3|.
CAASATDSEAFF
TGTGCCGCCAGCGCGACAGACAGTGAAGCTTTCTTT
>TRBJ2-6|.|TRBV18|.
CASSPTVGAGAGANVLTF
TGTGCCAGCTCACCCACGGTTGGGGCAGGGGCTGGGGCCAACGTCCTGACTTTC
>TRBJ2-5|once|TRBV5-4|TRBD1
CASSLADRGRETQYF
TGTGCCAGCAGCCTGGCTGACAGGGGTAGGGAGACCCAGTACTTC
>TRBJ1-1|few|TRBV7-7|.
CASSLTGNTEAFF
TGTGCCAGCAGCCTCACGGGGAACACTGAAGCTTTCTTT
>TRBJ2-7|.|TRBV30|TRBD1
CAWSRTGGPSSYEQYF
TGTGCCTGGAGTCGGACAGGGGGCCCGAGCTCCTACGAGCAGTACTTC
>TRBJ2-2|.|TRBV6-1|TRBD2
CASSEAPGLGFAGELFF
TGTGCCAGCAGTGAAGCCCCGGGACTAGGGTTTGCCGGGGAGCTGTTTTTT
>TRBJ2-7|.|TRBV27|.
CASSSPSTLEQYF
TGTGCCAGCAGTTCCCCAAGCACCCTCGAGCAGTACTTC
>TRBJ2-7|.|TRBV7-6|TRBD2
CASSPNQRGLSEQYF
TGTGCCAGCAGTCCAAACCAGCGGGGGCTCTCCGAGCAGTACTTC
>TRBJ2-7|.|TRBV28|TRBD1
CATSYAGQGSRRQYF
TGTGCCACCAGTTACGCCGGACAGGGTTCGAGGAGGCAGTACTTC
>TRBJ2-3|once|TRBV9|.
CASSGAPGRFQDTQYF
TGTGCCAGCAGCGGTGCCCCCGGTCGCTTCCAAGATACGCAGTATTTT
>TRBJ1-4|.|TRBV5-5|.
CASSRPGADSGGKLFF
TGTGCCAGCAGCCGACCTGGGGCGGATTCCGGTGGTAAACTGTTTTTT
>TRBJ2-1|.|TRBV11-3|.
CASSLGAGNEQFF
TGTGCCAGCAGCTTAGGGGCAGGCAATGAGCAGTTCTTC
>TRBJ2-2|.|TRBV2|TRBD2
CARAGSLSTGELFF
TGTGCCAGAGCGGGGAGCCTAAGCACCGGGGAGCTGTTTTTT
>TRBJ2-3|.|TRBV29-1|.
CSVEIGTDTQYF
TGCAGCGTTGAGATCGGGACAGATACGCAGTATTTT
>TRBJ2-7|.|TRBV30|TRBD1
CAWSVDRAFEQYF
TGTGCCTGGAGTGTCGACAGGGCCTTCGAGCAGTACTTC
>TRBJ1-3|once|TRBV27|.
CASTGGDTIYF
TGTGCCAGCACCGGGGGGGACACCATATATTTT
>TRBJ2-2|.|TRBV4-2|TRBD2
CASSQEVGTSGTGELFF
TGTGCCAGCAGCCAAGAAGTTGGGACTAGCGGGACCGGGGAGCTGTTTTTT